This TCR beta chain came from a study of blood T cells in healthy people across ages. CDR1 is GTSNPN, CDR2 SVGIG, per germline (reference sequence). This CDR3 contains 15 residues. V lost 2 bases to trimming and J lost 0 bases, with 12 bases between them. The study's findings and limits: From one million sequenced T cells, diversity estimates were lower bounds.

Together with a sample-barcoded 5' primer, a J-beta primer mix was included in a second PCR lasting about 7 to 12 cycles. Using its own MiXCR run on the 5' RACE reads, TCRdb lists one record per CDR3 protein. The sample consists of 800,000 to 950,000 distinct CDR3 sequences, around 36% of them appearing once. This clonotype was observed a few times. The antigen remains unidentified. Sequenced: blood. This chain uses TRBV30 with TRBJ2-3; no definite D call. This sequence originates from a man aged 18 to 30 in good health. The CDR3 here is CAWSLGTLSTDTQYF. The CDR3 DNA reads TGTGCCTGGAGTTTGGGCACTCTTAGCACAGATACGCAGTATTTT.